These T cell receptor beta chains were read from a single sample in a study of breast tumors, draining lymph nodes, adjacent tissues. TCRdb used MiXCR to reprocess the multiplex PCR reads, holding one entry per CDR3 protein. The table records 290,000 or so distinct CDR3 sequences, roughly 31% of them present only once. Sequenced: axillary lymph node tissue. These receptors all come from a female donor with breast cancer. Some clones in this sample may be carry-over from other donors' samples. Each CDR3 is given with its conserved first and last residue. A D gene is named only where the DNA matches it firmly. Expanded clones are given a class, and other clones once, few, many or no size at all.

clone_size j_call d_call v_call cdr3_nt cdr3_aa
many TRBJ2-1 . TRBV2 TGTGCCGGGATTGACTACAATGAGCAGTTCTTC CAGIDYNEQFF
many TRBJ1-2 . TRBV29-1 TGCAGCGCTGATATCGAGGGGGGCCATGGCTACACCTTC CSADIEGGHGYTF
many TRBJ2-1 TRBD2 TRBV19 TGTGCCAGTAGTGTCGCCGGGACTAAAAACAATGAGCAGTTCTTC CASSVAGTKNNEQFF
many TRBJ1-4 . TRBV20-1 TGCAGTGCCACGGGGAGGTCAAATGAAAAACTGTTTTTT CSATGRSNEKLFF
many TRBJ1-4 . TRBV20-1 TGCAGTGCCTCCTCACAACAGGTCCTTAATGAAAAACTGTTTTTT CSASSQQVLNEKLFF
many TRBJ1-2 TRBD1 TRBV7-6 TGTGCCAGCAGCTCGGGACAGGGAAGAAGCTACACCTTC CASSSGQGRSYTF
many TRBJ2-5 TRBD2 TRBV20-1 TGCAGTGCTAGTCGTCCTAGCGGGAGGTCAGAGACCCAGTACTTC CSASRPSGRSETQYF
many TRBJ2-1 . TRBV4-2 TGTGCCAGCAGCCATTCGGGCTCACACTCTAGCTCCTACAATGAGCAGTTCTTC CASSHSGSHSSSYNEQFF
. TRBJ2-5 . TRBV11-1 TGTGCCAGCAGCTCCAGTGCTAGCGCGACTCGGAAGACCCAGTACTTC CASSSSASATRKTQYF
many TRBJ1-2 . TRBV12-5 TGTGCTAGTGGTTTGCGCAGTAACTATGGCTACACCTTC CASGLRSNYGYTF
. TRBJ1-1 . TRBV7-9 TGTGCCAGCAGCTTAATGCGACCCTTCATGAACACTGAAGCTTTCTTT CASSLMRPFMNTEAFF
many TRBJ2-7 TRBD2 TRBV20-1 TGCAGTGCTAGAGATCTTAGGGGCGGGAGTTCCTACGAGCAGTACTTC CSARDLRGGSSYEQYF
many TRBJ2-7 TRBD2 TRBV11-2 TGTGCCAGCAGCTTAGCTAGCGGGATCGAGCAGTACTTC CASSLASGIEQYF
many TRBJ1-5 . TRBV7-2 TGTGCCAGCAGCCCCATTGGGAGCAATCAGCCCCAGCATTTT CASSPIGSNQPQHF
. TRBJ1-5 . TRBV29-1 TGCAGCGTGAGAACAGGGCGCAGTCAGCCCCAGCATTTT CSVRTGRSQPQHF
many TRBJ1-3 . TRBV6-6 TGTGCCAGCAGTAGGTCGGCCTCTGGAAACACCATATATTTT CASSRSASGNTIYF
. TRBJ1-4 TRBD1 TRBV6-4 TGTGCCAGCAGGGGGCTGTTGGGGACAGGACTGCTTTTT CASRGLLGTGLLF
many TRBJ1-3 TRBD1 TRBV5-8 TGTGCCAGCAGCTTGGAGGGGGCGAGTGGAAACACCATATATTTT CASSLEGASGNTIYF
many TRBJ2-6 . TRBV7-9 TGTGCCAGCAGCTCAGGCAAATACTCTGGGGCCAACGTCCTGACTTTC CASSSGKYSGANVLTF
many TRBJ1-5 TRBD1 TRBV20-1 TGCAGTGCTGGACGCCCCTTAGGACAGGGCCTTTATAGCAATCAGCCCCAGCATTTT CSAGRPLGQGLYSNQPQHF
many TRBJ1-5 . TRBV7-2 TGTGCCAGCAGCTTGCAGGACAGCAATCAGCCCCAGCATTTT CASSLQDSNQPQHF
. TRBJ2-2 . TRBV25-1 TGTGCCAGCAGTTTGGGCACGAACGCCGGGGAGCTGTTCTTT CASSLGTNAGELFF
few TRBJ2-2 . TRBV3-1 TGTGCCAGCAGCCAAGGTCAGAACACCGGGGAGCTGTTTTTT CASSQGQNTGELFF
many TRBJ2-7 TRBD2 TRBV6-1 TGTGCCAGCAGTGGCGGGACTAGTCTCCCCGAGCAGTACTTC CASSGGTSLPEQYF
. TRBJ2-5 . TRBV10-3 TGTGCCATCGGGGGTCCCGGGGCCGTGGTTGGAGAGACCCAGTACTTC CAIGGPGAVVGETQYF
. TRBJ2-6 . TRBV24-1 TGTGCCACCAGTGAAGAGGAACAGGGCTCTGGGGCCAACGTCCTGACTTTC CATSEEEQGSGANVLTF
many TRBJ2-3 . TRBV11-3 TGTGCCAGCAGCCCAGCAGGCTTATACGCAGATACGCAGTATTTT CASSPAGLYADTQYF
many TRBJ2-7 TRBD2 TRBV5-5 TGTGCCAGCAGTTTTGAGACTAGCGGGCGTCACGAGCAGTACTTC CASSFETSGRHEQYF
many TRBJ2-7 . TRBV19 TGTGCCAGTAGTATCGGACAGCTCAGTCCCTACGAGCAGTACTTC CASSIGQLSPYEQYF
. TRBJ2-1 . TRBV10-3 TGTGCCATCACGGGCGGGACAGACCAAAATGAGCAGTTCTTC CAITGGTDQNEQFF
many TRBJ2-3 . TRBV11-2 TGTGCCAGCAGGTCCGGGGGAGATACGCAGTATTTT CASRSGGDTQYF
many TRBJ2-2 . TRBV7-3 TGTGCCAGCAGCCAACGGGAGAACGGGGAGCTGTTTTTT CASSQRENGELFF
many TRBJ2-3 . TRBV5-1 TGCGCCAGCAACCTGGGGGGCGGAGATACGCAGTATTTT CASNLGGGDTQYF
few TRBJ2-3 . TRBV3-1 TGTGCCAGCAGCCAAGATGGCGGAGATACGCAGTATTTT CASSQDGGDTQYF
many TRBJ2-3 TRBD2 TRBV5-1 TGCGCCAGCAGTTCCGGACTAGCGGGAGGGGCCGATACGCAGTATTTT CASSSGLAGGADTQYF
. TRBJ2-7 . TRBV18 TGTGCCAGCTCACCACCGGTCTACGGGAGCGGCGAGCAGTACTTC CASSPPVYGSGEQYF
. TRBJ2-1 TRBD2 TRBV20-1 TGCAGTGCTAGGGGGGGGACTAGTGTTCGGAATGAGCAGTTCTTC CSARGGTSVRNEQFF
few TRBJ1-1 . TRBV7-8 TGTGCCAGCAGCTCGACGGTTCCGAACACTGAAGCTTTCTTT CASSSTVPNTEAFF
many TRBJ2-7 . TRBV29-1 TGCAGCGTTGTAACCCCACCTGGGGTGCAGTACTTC CSVVTPPGVQYF
. TRBJ2-7 TRBD1 TRBV6-2/TRBV6-3 TGTGCCAGCAGTCACTCGAAACAGGGGGGCTACGAGCAGTACTTC CASSHSKQGGYEQYF